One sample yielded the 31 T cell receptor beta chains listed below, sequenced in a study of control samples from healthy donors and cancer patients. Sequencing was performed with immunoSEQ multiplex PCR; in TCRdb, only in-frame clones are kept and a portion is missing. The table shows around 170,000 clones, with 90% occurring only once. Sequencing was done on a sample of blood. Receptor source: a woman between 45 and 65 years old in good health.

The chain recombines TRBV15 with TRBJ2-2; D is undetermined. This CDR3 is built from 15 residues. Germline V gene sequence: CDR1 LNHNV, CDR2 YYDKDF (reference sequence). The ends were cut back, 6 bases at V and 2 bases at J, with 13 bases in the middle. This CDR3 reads CATSPQRQNTGELFF. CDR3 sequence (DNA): TGTGCCACCAGTCCCCAGAGACAAAACACCGGGGAGCTGTTTTTT.

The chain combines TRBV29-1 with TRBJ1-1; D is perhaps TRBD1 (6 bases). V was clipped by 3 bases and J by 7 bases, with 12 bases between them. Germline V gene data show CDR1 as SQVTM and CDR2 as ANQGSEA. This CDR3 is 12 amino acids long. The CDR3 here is CSVDRGGSEAFF. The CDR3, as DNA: TGCAGCGTTGACAGGGGCGGGAGTGAAGCTTTCTTT.

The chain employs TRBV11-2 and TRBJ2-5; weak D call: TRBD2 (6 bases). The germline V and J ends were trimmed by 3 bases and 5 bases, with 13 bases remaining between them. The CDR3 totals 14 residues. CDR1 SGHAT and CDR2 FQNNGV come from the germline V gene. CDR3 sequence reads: CASSLFRGGETQYF. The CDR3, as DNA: TGTGCCAGCAGCTTGTTCCGGGGAGGCGAGACCCAGTACTTC.

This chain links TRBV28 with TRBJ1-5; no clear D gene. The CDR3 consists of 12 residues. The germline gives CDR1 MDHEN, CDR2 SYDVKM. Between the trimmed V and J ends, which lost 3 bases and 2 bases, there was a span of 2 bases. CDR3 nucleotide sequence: TGTGCCAGCAGTTTCGGCAATCAGCCCCAGCATTTT. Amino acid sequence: CASSFGNQPQHF. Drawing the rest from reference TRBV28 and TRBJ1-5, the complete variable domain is DVKVTQSSRYLVKRTGEKVFLECVQDMDHENMFWYRQDPGLGLRLIYFSYDVKMKEKGDIPEGYSVSREKKERFSLILESASTNQTSMYLCASSFGNQPQHFGDGTRLSIL.

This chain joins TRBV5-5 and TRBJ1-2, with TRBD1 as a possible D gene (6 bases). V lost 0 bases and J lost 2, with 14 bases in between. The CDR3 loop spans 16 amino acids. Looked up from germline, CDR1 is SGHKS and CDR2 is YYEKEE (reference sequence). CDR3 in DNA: TGTGCCAGCAGCTTGGGGGCAGGGGCTACCAACTATGGCTACACCTTC. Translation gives CASSLGAGATNYGYTF.

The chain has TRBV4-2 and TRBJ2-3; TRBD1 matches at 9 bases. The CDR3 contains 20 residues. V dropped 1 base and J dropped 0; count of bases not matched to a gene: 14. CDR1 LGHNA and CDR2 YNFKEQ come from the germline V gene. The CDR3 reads CASSQAPTGQGSSSTDTQYF. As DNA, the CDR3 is TGTGCCAGCAGCCAAGCTCCCACTGGACAGGGGTCTTCTAGCACAGATACGCAGTATTTT.

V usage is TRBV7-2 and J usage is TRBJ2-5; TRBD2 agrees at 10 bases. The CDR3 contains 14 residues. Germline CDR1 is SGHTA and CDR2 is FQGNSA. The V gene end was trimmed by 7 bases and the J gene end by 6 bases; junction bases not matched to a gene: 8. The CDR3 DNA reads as TGTGCCAGCACCCTCACTAGCGGGATAAAGACCCAGTACTTC. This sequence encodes CASTLTSGIKTQYF. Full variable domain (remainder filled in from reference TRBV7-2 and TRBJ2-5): GAGVSQSPSNKVTEKGKDVELRCDPISGHTALYWYRQSLGQGLEFLIYFQGNSAPDKSGLPSDRFSAERTGGSVSTLTIQRTQQEDSAVYLCASTLTSGIKTQYFGPGTRLLVL.

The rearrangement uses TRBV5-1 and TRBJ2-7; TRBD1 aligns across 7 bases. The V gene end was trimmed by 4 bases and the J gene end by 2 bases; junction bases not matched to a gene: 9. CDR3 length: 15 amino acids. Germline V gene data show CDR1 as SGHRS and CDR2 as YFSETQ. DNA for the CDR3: TGCGCCAGCAGCCACATACAGGGGTTAACCTACGAGCAGTACTTC. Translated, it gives CASSHIQGLTYEQYF.

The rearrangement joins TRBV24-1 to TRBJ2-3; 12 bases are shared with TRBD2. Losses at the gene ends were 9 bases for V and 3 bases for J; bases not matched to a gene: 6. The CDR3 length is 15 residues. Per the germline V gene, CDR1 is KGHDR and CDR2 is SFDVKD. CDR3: CATANGLAGTDTQYF. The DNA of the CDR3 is TGTGCCACCGCCAACGGACTAGCGGGGACAGATACGCAGTATTTT.

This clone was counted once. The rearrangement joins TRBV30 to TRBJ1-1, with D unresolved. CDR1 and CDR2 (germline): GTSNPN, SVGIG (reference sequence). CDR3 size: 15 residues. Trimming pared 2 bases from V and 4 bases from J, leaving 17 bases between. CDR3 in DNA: TGTGCCTGGAGTTTTGGGATGGGGTCGGGCACTGAAGCTTTCTTT. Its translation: CAWSFGMGSGTEAFF.

CDR3 sequence reads: CASSVETESYNEQFF. CDR3 nucleotides: TGTGCCAGCAGCGTAGAGACGGAGTCGTACAATGAGCAGTTCTTC. V and J are TRBV9 and TRBJ2-1; the D is unclear. The CDR3 is 15 residues long. Germline V gene data show CDR1 as SGDLS and CDR2 as YYNGEE. V was trimmed by 0 bases and J by 4 bases, leaving 11 bases between them.

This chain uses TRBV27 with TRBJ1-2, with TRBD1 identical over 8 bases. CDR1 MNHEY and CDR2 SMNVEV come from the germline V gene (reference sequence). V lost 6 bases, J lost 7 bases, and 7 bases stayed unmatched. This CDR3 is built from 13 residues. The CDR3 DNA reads TGTGCCAGCAGGCCGCAGGGGGCGGGTGGCTACACCTTC. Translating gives CASRPQGAGGYTF.

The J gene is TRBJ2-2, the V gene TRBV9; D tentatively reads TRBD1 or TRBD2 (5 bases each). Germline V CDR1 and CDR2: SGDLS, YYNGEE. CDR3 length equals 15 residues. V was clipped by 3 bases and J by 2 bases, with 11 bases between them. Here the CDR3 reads CASSGRDLNTGELFF. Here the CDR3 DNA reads TGTGCCAGCAGCGGCCGGGACCTAAACACCGGGGAGCTGTTTTTT.

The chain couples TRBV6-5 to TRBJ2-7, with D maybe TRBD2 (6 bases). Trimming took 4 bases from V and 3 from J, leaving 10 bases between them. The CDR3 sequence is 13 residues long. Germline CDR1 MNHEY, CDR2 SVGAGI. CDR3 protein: CASSSRGLYEQYF. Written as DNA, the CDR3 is TGTGCCAGCAGTTCTCGGGGACTCTACGAGCAGTACTTC.

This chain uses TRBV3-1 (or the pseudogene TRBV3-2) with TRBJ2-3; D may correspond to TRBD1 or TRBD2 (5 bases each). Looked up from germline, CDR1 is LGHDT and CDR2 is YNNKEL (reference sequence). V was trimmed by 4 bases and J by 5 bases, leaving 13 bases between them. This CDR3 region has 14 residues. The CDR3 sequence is CASSRMGRGDTQYF. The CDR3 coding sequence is TGTGCCAGCAGCCGAATGGGACGGGGAGATACGCAGTATTTT.

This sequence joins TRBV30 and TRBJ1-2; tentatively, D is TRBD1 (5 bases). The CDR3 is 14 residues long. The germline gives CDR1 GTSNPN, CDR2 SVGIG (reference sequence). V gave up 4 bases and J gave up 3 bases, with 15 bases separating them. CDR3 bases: TGTGCCTGGACCCCGGGGGGGACCTACTATGGCTACACCTTC. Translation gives CAWTPGGTYYGYTF.

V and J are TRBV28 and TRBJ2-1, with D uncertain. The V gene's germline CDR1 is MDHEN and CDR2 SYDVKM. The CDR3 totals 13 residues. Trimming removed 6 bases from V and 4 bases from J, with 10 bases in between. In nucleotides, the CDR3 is TGTGCCAGCAGCGCCTTAGTGTACAATGAGCAGTTCTTC. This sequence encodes CASSALVYNEQFF.

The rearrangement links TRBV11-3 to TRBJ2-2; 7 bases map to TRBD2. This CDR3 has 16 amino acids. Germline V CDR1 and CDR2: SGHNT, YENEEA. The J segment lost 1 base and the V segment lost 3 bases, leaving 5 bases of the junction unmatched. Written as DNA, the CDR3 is TGTGCCAGCAGCTTCCGTGGCGGGAGGAACACCGGGGAGCTGTTTTTT. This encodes CASSFRGGRNTGELFF.

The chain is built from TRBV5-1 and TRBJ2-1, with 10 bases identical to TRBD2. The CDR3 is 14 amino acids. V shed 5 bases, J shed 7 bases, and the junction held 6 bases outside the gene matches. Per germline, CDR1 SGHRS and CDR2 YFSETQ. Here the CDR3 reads CASSSTSGLNEQFF. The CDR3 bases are TGCGCCAGCAGTTCGACTAGCGGGCTTAATGAGCAGTTCTTC. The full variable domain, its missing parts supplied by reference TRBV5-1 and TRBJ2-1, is KAGVTQTPRYLIKTRGQQVTLSCSPISGHRSVSWYQQTPGQGLQFLFEYFSETQRNKGNFPGRFSGRQFSNSRSEMNVSTLELGDSALYLCASSSTSGLNEQFFGPGTRLTVL.

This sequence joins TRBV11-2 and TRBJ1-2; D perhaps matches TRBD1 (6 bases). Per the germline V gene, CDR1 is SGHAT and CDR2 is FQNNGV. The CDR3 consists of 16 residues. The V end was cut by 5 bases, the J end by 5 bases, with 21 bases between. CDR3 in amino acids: CASSPINRDRRYGYTF. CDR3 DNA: TGTGCCAGCAGCCCGATTAACAGGGATCGTCGATATGGCTACACCTTC. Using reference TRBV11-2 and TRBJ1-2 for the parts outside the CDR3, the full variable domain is EAGVAQSPRYKIIEKRQSVAFWCNPISGHATLYWYQQILGQGPKLLIQFQNNGVVDDSQLPKDRFSAERLKGVDSTLKIQPAKLEDSAVYLCASSPINRDRRYGYTFGSGTRLTVV.

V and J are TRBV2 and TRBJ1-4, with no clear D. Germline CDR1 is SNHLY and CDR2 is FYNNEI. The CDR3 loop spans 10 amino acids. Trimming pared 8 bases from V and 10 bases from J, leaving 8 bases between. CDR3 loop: CASARAKLFF. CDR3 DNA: TGTGCCAGCGCCCGGGCAAAACTGTTTTTT.

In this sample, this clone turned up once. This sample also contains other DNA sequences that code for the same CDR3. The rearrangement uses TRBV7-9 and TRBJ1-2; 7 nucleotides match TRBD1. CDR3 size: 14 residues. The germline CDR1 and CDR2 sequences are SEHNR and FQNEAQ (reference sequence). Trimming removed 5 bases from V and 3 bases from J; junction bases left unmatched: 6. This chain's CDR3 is CASSLGQQDYGYTF. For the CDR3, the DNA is TGTGCCAGCAGCCTGGGACAGCAGGACTATGGCTACACCTTC.

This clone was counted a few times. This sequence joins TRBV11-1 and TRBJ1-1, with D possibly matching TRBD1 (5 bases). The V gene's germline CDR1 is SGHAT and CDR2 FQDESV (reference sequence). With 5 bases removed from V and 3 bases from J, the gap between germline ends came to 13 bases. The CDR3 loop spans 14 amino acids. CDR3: CASSPNPGHTEAFF. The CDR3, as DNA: TGTGCCAGCAGCCCCAATCCGGGACACACTGAAGCTTTCTTT. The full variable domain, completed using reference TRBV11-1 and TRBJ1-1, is EAEVAQSPRYKITEKSQAVAFWCDPISGHATLYWYRQILGQGPELLVQFQDESVVDDSQLPKDRFSAERLKGVDSTLKIQPAELGDSAMYLCASSPNPGHTEAFFGQGTRLTVV.

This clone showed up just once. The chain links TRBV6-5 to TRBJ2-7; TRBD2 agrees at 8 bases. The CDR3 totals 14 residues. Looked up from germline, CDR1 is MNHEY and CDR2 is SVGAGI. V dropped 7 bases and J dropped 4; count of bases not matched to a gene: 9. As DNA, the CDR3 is TGTGCCAGCACTGCGGGGGGCACTCAGTACGAGCAGTACTTC. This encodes CASTAGGTQYEQYF.

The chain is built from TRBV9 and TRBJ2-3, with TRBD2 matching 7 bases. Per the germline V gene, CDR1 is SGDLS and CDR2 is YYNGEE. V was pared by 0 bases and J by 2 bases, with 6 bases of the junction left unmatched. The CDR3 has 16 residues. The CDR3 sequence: CASSVGGGGLTDTQYF. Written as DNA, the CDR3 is TGTGCCAGCAGCGTAGGCGGGGGAGGCCTCACAGATACGCAGTATTTT.

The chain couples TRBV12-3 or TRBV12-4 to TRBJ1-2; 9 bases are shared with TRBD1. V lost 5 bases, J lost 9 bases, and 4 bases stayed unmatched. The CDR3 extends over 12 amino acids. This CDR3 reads CASSGQGSRYTF. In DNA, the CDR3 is TGTGCCAGCAGTGGACAGGGGTCGCGCTACACCTTC.

As DNA, the CDR3 is TGTGCCTGGACCCGGGGAGCTAGCGGGAGGATCGGGGAGCTGTTTTTT. Its protein product is CAWTRGASGRIGELFF. V usage is TRBV30 and J usage is TRBJ2-2; TRBD2 matches 11 bases. There are 16 residues in the CDR3. CDR1 is GTSNPN and CDR2 is SVGIG in the germline V gene (reference sequence). V dropped 4 bases and J dropped 7; count of bases not matched to a gene: 11.

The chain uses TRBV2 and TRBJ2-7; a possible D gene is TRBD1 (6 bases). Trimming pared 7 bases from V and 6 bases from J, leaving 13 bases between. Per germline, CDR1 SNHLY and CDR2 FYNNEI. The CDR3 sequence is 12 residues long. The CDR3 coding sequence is TGTGCCAGCAAAACACAGGGTCTCGAGCAGTACTTC. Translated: CASKTQGLEQYF. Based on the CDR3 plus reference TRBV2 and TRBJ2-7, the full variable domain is EPEVTQTPSHQVTQMGQEVILRCVPISNHLYFYWYRQILGQKVEFLVSFYNNEISEKSEIFDDQFSVERPDGSNFTLKIRSTKLEDSAMYFCASKTQGLEQYFGPGTRLTVT.

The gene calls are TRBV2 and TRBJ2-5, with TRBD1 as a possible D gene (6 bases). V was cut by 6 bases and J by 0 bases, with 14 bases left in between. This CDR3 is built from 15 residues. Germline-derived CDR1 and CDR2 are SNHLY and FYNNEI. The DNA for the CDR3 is TGTGCCAGCAGGCGTCAGGGGCGAAACCAAGAGACCCAGTACTTC. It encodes CASRRQGRNQETQYF.

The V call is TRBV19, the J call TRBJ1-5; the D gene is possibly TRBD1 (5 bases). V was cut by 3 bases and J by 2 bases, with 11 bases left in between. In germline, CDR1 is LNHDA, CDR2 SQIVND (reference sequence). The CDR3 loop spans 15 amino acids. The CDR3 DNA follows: TGTGCCAGTAGTATCCGGACCAGGGGCAATCAGCCCCAGCATTTT. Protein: CASSIRTRGNQPQHF. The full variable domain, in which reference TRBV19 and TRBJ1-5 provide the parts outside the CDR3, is DGGITQSPKYLFRKEGQNVTLSCEQNLNHDAMYWYRQDPGQGLRLIYYSQIVNDFQKGDIAEGYSVSREKKESFPLTVTSAQKNPTAFYLCASSIRTRGNQPQHFGDGTRLSIL.

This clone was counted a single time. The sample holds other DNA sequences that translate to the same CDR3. The CDR3 region has the DNA TGCGCCAGCAGCTTACAGGGGCCTAACTATGGCTACACCTTC. Protein product: CASSLQGPNYGYTF. The rearrangement uses TRBV5-1 and TRBJ1-2; TRBD1 matches 7 bases. This CDR3 has 14 residues. CDR1 SGHRS and CDR2 YFSETQ come from the germline V gene. V was clipped by 2 bases and J by 0 bases; unmatched bases: 1.